The TCR beta chain under discussion was sequenced for a study of T cells in Graves' hyperthyroidism and ophthalmopathy. The source material, RNA transcripts, was used to amplify TCR beta CDR3 regions. Initially, a first-round RT-PCR of the TCR CDR3 employed the HTBI primer set. Each CDR3 protein gets one entry after TCRdb re-called the multiplex PCR reads with MiXCR. In the table there are around 600,000 distinct CDR3 sequences, approximately 15% of which are singletons. The receptor comes from a woman aged 25 to 39 with Graves' hyperthyroidism. Sequences were obtained from blood.

The CDR3 sequence is CASSPRQTINYGYTF. The CDR3, as DNA: TGTGCCAGCAGCCCGCGACAAACAATAAACTATGGCTACACCTTC. This chain joins TRBV14 and TRBJ1-2; D gene unclear. V was clipped by 4 bases and J by 2 bases, with 14 bases between them. This CDR3 is built from 15 residues. Germline CDR1 SGHDN, CDR2 FVKESK.